These 3 T cell receptor beta chains were all obtained from the same sample, sequenced in a study of T cells in Graves' hyperthyroidism and ophthalmopathy. TCR beta CDR3 sequences were amplified from RNA transcripts. A set of HTBI primers served as the primers for a first-round RT-PCR of the TCR CDR3. TCRdb itself ran the multiplex PCR reads through MiXCR, one entry per CDR3 protein. The data hold roughly 420,000 distinct CDR3 sequences, with approximately 14% observed a single time. The sample was blood. The origin of the receptors is a woman between 18 and 29 years old with Graves' hyperthyroidism.

This clonotype was seen a handful of times. The chain couples TRBV2 to TRBJ2-6; D is undetermined. The CDR3 spans 15 residues. In germline, CDR1 is SNHLY, CDR2 FYNNEI. Trimming shortened V by 5 bases and J by 1 base, and 9 bases separated the two germline ends. The CDR3 loop reads CASSKDLSGANVLTF. The DNA of the CDR3 is TGTGCCAGCAGTAAGGACCTGTCTGGGGCCAACGTCCTGACTTTC.

This clonotype was counted at least ten times. This chain uses TRBV10-3 with TRBJ2-1; TRBD1 or TRBD2 may be the D gene (5 bases each). Germline assignment: CDR1 ENHRY and CDR2 SYGVKD. The CDR3 is made up of 15 amino acids. The ends were cut back, 7 bases at V and 9 bases at J, with 22 bases in the middle. This CDR3 reads CAITDLGGRDSEQFF. The CDR3, as DNA: TGTGCCATCACTGACCTTGGGGGACGTGATAGTGAGCAGTTCTTC.

This clonotype came up a few times. The chain is built from TRBV9 and TRBJ2-2; TRBD2 agrees at 8 bases. Germline V gene sequence: CDR1 SGDLS, CDR2 YYNGEE. Trimming removed 0 bases from V and 6 bases from J; junction bases left unmatched: 4. There are 15 residues in the CDR3. In nucleotides, the CDR3 is TGTGCCAGCAGCGTAGCGGGAGGGCCCTCCGGGGAGCTGTTTTTT. Translation: CASSVAGGPSGELFF.